Sequencing of this T cell receptor (beta chain) was carried out in a study of blood T cell repertoires in COVID-19. Study in general: Samples of COVID-19 (acute and convalescent) were obtained from the United States, Italy and Spain.

V lost 0 bases to trimming and J lost 6 bases, with 9 bases between them. Per the germline V gene, CDR1 is LGHNA and CDR2 is YSLEER. The CDR3 length is 13 residues. Original data processing: By means of reference gene primer amplification, nucleated cell counts were estimated. The method was immunoSEQ multiplex PCR; TCRdb's version includes in-frame clones alone and lacks a portion of them. Clonal size and the V and J genes are those of that table, whereas D and trimming came from the DNA. This table has tens of thousands of clones, over 80% appearing once. V usage is TRBV4-3 and J usage is TRBJ2-7, with TRBD2 as a possible D gene (5 bases). This TCR was recovered from a human donor in a cohort sampled during active COVID-19. The sequenced sample was peripheral blood. As DNA, the CDR3 is TGCGCCAGCAGCCAAGATCGAGGGTCCGAGCAGTACTTC. Amino acids: CASSQDRGSEQYF.